Shown below are 17 T cell receptor beta chains from a single sample sequenced in a study of radiation and T cells in renal cell carcinoma. The assay was immunoSEQ multiplex PCR, and TCRdb's table has in-frame clones only and misses some. Of approximately 12,000 clones listed, less than 70% were seen once; the top ten hold 15% to 20%. Treatment specified: treatment-naive control, cytoreductive nephrectomy. Specimen: tumor tissue, collected from a patient whose treatment was nephrectomy without radiotherapy. Every receptor here comes from a woman older than 75 with renal cell carcinoma.

The genes are TRBV5-1 and TRBJ2-1, with D perhaps TRBD2 (6 bases). With 5 bases removed from V and 5 bases from J, the gap between germline ends came to 17 bases. CDR1 and CDR2 from the germline V gene are SGHRS and YFSETQ. The CDR3 loop spans 15 amino acids. CDR3 residues: CASSRDLGWDNEQFF. CDR3 nucleotides: TGCGCCAGCAGTCGGGACTTAGGGTGGGACAATGAGCAGTTCTTC.

In this sample, this clone turned up a few times. The chain links TRBV6-6 to TRBJ1-1; D is undetermined. The germline V gene has CDR1 MNHNY and CDR2 SVGAGI (reference sequence). V was trimmed by 6 bases and J by 1 base, leaving 12 bases between them. This CDR3 comprises 14 residues. In DNA form, the CDR3 reads TGTGCCAGCAGGGCATGGGCCGGGAACACTGAAGCTTTCTTT. Translating gives CASRAWAGNTEAFF.

This clone was seen only once. The chain recombines TRBV2 with TRBJ1-2; D remains unclear. The CDR3 has 14 amino acids. Germline V gene data show CDR1 as SNHLY and CDR2 as FYNNEI. V lost 7 bases and J 4 bases, leaving 16 bases between the germline ends. As DNA, the CDR3 is TGTGCCAGCACCCCCGGAGGGTCCCCCTATGGCTACACCTTC. Translating it yields CASTPGGSPYGYTF.

A few counts support this clone. The chain is built from TRBV6-5 and TRBJ2-2, with D unclear. The V gene's germline CDR1 is MNHEY and CDR2 SVGAGI. Trimming took 0 bases from V and 0 from J, leaving 8 bases between them. The CDR3 is 16 amino acids. CDR3 amino acids: CASSYSGYANTGELFF. CDR3 nucleotide sequence: TGTGCCAGCAGTTACTCGGGGTACGCGAACACCGGGGAGCTGTTTTTT.

The V call is TRBV18, the J call TRBJ2-1; D remains unclear. Per germline, CDR1 KGHSH and CDR2 LQKENI. The CDR3 loop spans 13 amino acids. V lost 3 bases and J lost 5, with 8 bases in between. The CDR3 coding sequence is TGTGCCAGCTCACCGACACTACACAATGAGCAGTTCTTC. This codes for CASSPTLHNEQFF. Combining the CDR3 with reference TRBV18 and TRBJ2-1 gives the whole variable domain NAGVMQNPRHLVRRRGQEARLRCSPMKGHSHVYWYRQLPEEGLKFMVYLQKENIIDESGMPKERFSAEFPKEGPSILRIQQVVRGDSAAYFCASSPTLHNEQFFGPGTRLTVL.

This clone was detected only once. The CDR3 DNA reads as TGTGCCAGCAGCTTGACAGTGAACACTGAAGCTTTCTTT. Translation gives CASSLTVNTEAFF. The genes are TRBV5-6 and TRBJ1-1; D is unclear. Germline V CDR1 and CDR2: SGHDT, YYEEEE. The germline V and J ends were trimmed by 1 base and 0 bases, with 4 bases remaining between them. The CDR3 has 13 amino acids.

In its sample, this clone was seen a few times. The chain couples TRBV29-1 to TRBJ1-1; D is undetermined. Germline CDR1 is SQVTM and CDR2 is ANQGSEA. V gave up 4 bases and J gave up 0 bases, with 6 bases separating them. The CDR3 has 12 residues. The CDR3 DNA follows: TGCAGCGTTGCAATTATGAACACTGAAGCTTTCTTT. It codes for CSVAIMNTEAFF.

The chain joins TRBV6-5 to TRBJ1-3; maybe TRBD1 (6 bases). The V gene's germline CDR1 is MNHEY and CDR2 SVGAGI. V lost 0 bases and J lost 4, with 10 bases in between. The CDR3 spans 15 residues. The CDR3 loop reads CASSYSSGAGNTIYF. CDR3 coding DNA: TGTGCCAGCAGTTACTCATCGGGGGCAGGAAACACCATATATTTT.

The rearrangement joins TRBV19 to TRBJ2-1; D is possibly TRBD2 (5 bases). The V and J ends lost 7 bases and 5 bases respectively, with 27 bases between them. The CDR3 contains 18 residues. Per the germline V gene, CDR1 is LNHDA and CDR2 is SQIVND (reference sequence). CDR3: CASTNILRTGMAHNEQFF. The CDR3 DNA is TGTGCCAGTACTAACATCTTGCGGACCGGGATGGCTCACAATGAGCAGTTCTTC.

V and J are TRBV6-1 and TRBJ2-7; D is perhaps TRBD1 (6 bases). The CDR3 runs 14 residues. V lost 2 bases and J lost 3, with 11 bases in between. The germline gives CDR1 MNHNS, CDR2 SASEGT. The CDR3 protein is CASSEPHRDYEQYV. Written as DNA, the CDR3 is TGTGCCAGCAGTGAACCCCACAGGGACTACGAGCAGTACGTC.

This sequence joins TRBV28 and TRBJ2-3, with 10 bases lining up with TRBD2. V lost 3 bases to trimming and J lost 2 bases; unmatched junction nucleotides: 2. The germline V gene has CDR1 MDHEN and CDR2 SYDVKM. The CDR3 runs 15 residues. The DNA for the CDR3 is TGTGCCAGCAGTTTCAGCGGGGGGGCCACAGATACGCAGTATTTT. Its translation: CASSFSGGATDTQYF.

There are a few counts of this clone. The rearrangement uses TRBV4-1 and TRBJ1-2, with TRBD1 matching 9 bases. CDR3 length equals 15 residues. Germline CDR1 reads MGHRA; CDR2 reads YSYEKL. The trim removed 3 bases at V and 7 bases at J, leaving 9 bases unmatched. CDR3 in amino acids: CASSHSGDRVSGYTF. The DNA of the CDR3 is TGCGCCAGCAGCCATTCCGGGGACAGGGTATCTGGCTACACCTTC.

The CDR3 coding sequence is TGTGCCAGCAGCTTAGCTGCAGGGTTGGCGAACACTGAAGCTTTCTTT. Protein: CASSLAAGLANTEAFF. V is TRBV11-2 and J is TRBJ1-1; maybe TRBD1 (5 bases). The length of the CDR3 is 16 residues. Trimming left V 1 base short and J 1 base short, with 13 bases between. Germline V lookup: CDR1 SGHAT, CDR2 FQNNGV.

This rearrangement joins TRBV2 to TRBJ1-1, with D tentatively TRBD1 (6 bases). There are 14 residues in the CDR3. V was clipped by 3 bases and J by 1 base, with 9 bases between them. CDR1 is SNHLY, CDR2 FYNNEI, per germline. The CDR3 DNA sequence: TGTGCCAGCAGTGAGGACAGAACGAACACTGAAGCTTTCTTT. Protein sequence: CASSEDRTNTEAFF.

Notes on this clone: At one of its ends the junction is not consistent with the germline gene, which may arise from a read error. This chain uses TRBV7-3 with TRBJ1-6; TRBD1 might be the D (6 bases). The CDR3 covers 14 residues. In germline, CDR1 is SGHTA, CDR2 FQGTGA. The CDR3 loop is CASSLTGYGSPLHF. The CDR3, as DNA: TGTGCCAGCAGCCTAACAGGGTACGGTTCACCCCTCCACTTT.

The V call is TRBV6-5, the J call TRBJ1-6, with D perhaps matching TRBD1 (5 bases). Trimming pared 2 bases from V and 5 bases from J, leaving 7 bases between. Germline CDR1 and CDR2: MNHEY and SVGAGI. The length of the CDR3 is 14 residues. CDR3 in DNA: TGTGCCAGCAGTTACGGGACCAATAATTCACCCCTCCACTTT. It translates to CASSYGTNNSPLHF.

The DNA of the CDR3 is TGTGCCAGCAGCGTAGGGTTAAAGAACACTGAAGCTTTCTTT. Protein sequence: CASSVGLKNTEAFF. This rearrangement joins TRBV9 to TRBJ1-1; D is ambiguous. The CDR3 loop spans 14 amino acids. Germline loops: CDR1 SGDLS, CDR2 YYNGEE. Trimming took off 0 bases at V and 1 base at J, with 7 bases between the two ends. The whole variable domain, filled in from reference TRBV9 and TRBJ1-1, reads DSGVTQTPKHLITATGQRVTLRCSPRSGDLSVYWYQQSLDQGLQFLIQYYNGEERAKGNILERFSAQQFPDLHSELNLSSLELGDSALYFCASSVGLKNTEAFFGQGTRLTVV.